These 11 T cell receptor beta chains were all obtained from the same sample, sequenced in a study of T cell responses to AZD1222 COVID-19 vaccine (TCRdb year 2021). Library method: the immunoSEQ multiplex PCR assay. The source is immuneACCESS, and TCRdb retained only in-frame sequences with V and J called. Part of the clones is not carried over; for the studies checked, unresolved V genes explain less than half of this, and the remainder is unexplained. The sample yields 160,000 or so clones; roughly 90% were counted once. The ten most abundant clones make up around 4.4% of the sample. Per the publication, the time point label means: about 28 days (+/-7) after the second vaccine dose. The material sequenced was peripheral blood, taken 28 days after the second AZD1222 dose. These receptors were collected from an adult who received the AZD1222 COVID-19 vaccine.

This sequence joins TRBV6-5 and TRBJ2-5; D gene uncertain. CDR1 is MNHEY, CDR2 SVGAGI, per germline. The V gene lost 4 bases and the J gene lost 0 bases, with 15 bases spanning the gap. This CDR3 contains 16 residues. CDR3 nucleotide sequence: TGTGCCAGCAGTTCGGAGTTTACTTTGTACCAAGAGACCCAGTACTTC. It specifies CASSSEFTLYQETQYF.

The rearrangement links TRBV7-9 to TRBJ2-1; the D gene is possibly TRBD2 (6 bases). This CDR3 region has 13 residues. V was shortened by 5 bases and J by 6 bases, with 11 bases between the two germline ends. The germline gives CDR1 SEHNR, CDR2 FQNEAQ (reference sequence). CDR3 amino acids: CASSPGLTNEQFF. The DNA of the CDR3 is TGTGCCAGCAGCCCGGGACTTACCAATGAGCAGTTCTTC.

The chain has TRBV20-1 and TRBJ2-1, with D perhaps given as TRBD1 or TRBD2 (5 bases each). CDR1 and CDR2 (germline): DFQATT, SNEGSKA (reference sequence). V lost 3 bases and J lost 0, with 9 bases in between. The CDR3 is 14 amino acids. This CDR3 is CSASGDASYNEQFF. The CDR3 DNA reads TGCAGTGCTAGTGGGGACGCCTCCTACAATGAGCAGTTCTTC.

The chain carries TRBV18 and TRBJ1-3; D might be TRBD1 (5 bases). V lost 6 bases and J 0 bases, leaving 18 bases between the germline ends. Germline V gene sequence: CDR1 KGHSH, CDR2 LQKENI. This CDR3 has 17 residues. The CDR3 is CASSPRQGHDSGNTIYF. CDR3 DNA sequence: TGTGCCAGCTCTCCAAGGCAGGGTCACGACTCTGGAAACACCATATATTTT.

The CDR3 DNA reads as TGTGCCAGCAGCCTACAGGGCGGTCGAGGTGAGCAGTTCTTC. Translating gives CASSLQGGRGEQFF. This rearrangement joins TRBV4-2 to TRBJ2-1; D may be TRBD1 (6 bases). CDR3 length equals 14 residues. Germline V gene data show CDR1 as LGHNA and CDR2 as YNFKEQ. The V and J ends lost 4 bases and 9 bases respectively, with 16 bases between them.

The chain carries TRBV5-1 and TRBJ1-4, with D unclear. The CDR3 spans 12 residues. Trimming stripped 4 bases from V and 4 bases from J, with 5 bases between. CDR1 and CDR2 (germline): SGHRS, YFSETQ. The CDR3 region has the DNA TGCGCCAGCAGCGAAGATAATGAAAAACTGTTTTTT. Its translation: CASSEDNEKLFF.

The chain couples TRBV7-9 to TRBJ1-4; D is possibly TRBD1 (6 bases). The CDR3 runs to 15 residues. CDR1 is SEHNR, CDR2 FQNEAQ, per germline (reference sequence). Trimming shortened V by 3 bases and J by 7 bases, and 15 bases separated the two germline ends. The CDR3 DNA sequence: TGTGCCAGCAGCTTGGGCGAGGGGGGTACTGAAAAACTGTTTTTT. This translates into CASSLGEGGTEKLFF.

The CDR3 DNA is TGTGCCAGCAGCGTCCAGGCCTATAATTCACCCCTCCACTTT. Amino acid sequence: CASSVQAYNSPLHF. The chain recombines TRBV9 with TRBJ1-6; D unclear. The germline gives CDR1 SGDLS, CDR2 YYNGEE. The germline V and J ends were trimmed by 2 bases and 2 bases, with 5 bases remaining between them. This CDR3 contains 14 residues.

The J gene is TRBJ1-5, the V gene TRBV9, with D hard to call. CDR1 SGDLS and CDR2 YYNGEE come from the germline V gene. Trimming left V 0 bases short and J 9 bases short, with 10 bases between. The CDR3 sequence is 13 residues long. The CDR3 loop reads CASSVDARPPQHF. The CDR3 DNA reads TGTGCCAGCAGCGTAGATGCGCGGCCGCCCCAGCATTTT.

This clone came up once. CDR3 region: CASSHPLVGLAGPGELFF. The CDR3 nucleotides are TGTGCCAGCAGCCACCCTCTGGTAGGGCTAGCGGGGCCCGGGGAGCTGTTTTTT. This chain links TRBV3-1 (or the pseudogene TRBV3-2) with TRBJ2-2; TRBD2 matches at 9 bases. J was trimmed by 6 bases and V by 3 bases; bases with no gene match: 14. The CDR3 runs 18 residues. CDR1 LGHDT and CDR2 YNNKEL come from the germline V gene (reference sequence).

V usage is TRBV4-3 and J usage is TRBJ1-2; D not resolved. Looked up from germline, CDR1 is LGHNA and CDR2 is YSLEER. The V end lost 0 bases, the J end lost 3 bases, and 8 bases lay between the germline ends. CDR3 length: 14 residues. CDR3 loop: CASSQDGVYYGYTF. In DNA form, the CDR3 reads TGCGCCAGCAGCCAAGACGGGGTTTACTATGGCTACACCTTC.